Below are 29 T cell receptor beta chains sequenced from a single sample in a study of cytomegalovirus exposure and HLA in healthy donors. The PCR contained 60 Vbeta and 13 Jbeta primers. Repertoires were generated with immunoSEQ multiplex PCR, while TCRdb's copy carries only in-frame clones and drops some. Counted here are some 150,000 clones, roughly 72% occurring once; the ten biggest clones make up under 2.5%. Sequenced: PBMCs. The receptors originated from a man aged 30-40 years in good health and CMV-seronegative.

V gene TRBV6-6 combines with J gene TRBJ1-5; unclear D gene. The germline V gene encodes CDR1 MNHNY and CDR2 SVGAGI (reference sequence). V was cut by 3 bases and J by 5 bases, with 8 bases left in between. This CDR3 has 13 residues. CDR3 loop: CASSYEADQPQHF. The CDR3 bases are TGTGCCAGCAGTTATGAGGCTGATCAGCCCCAGCATTTT.

This clone has a single count. CDR3 amino acids: CASSPGQLYEQYF. CDR3 in DNA: TGTGCCAGCTCGCCTGGACAGCTTTACGAGCAGTACTTC. J is TRBJ2-7 and V is TRBV18; D is possibly TRBD1 (6 bases). V was shortened by 6 bases and J by 4 bases, with 13 bases between the two germline ends. This CDR3 is built from 13 residues. The germline gives CDR1 KGHSH, CDR2 LQKENI.

The V gene is TRBV2, the J gene TRBJ1-5; the match to TRBD1 covers 11 bases. CDR1 and CDR2 from the germline V gene are SNHLY and FYNNEI. The V gene end was trimmed by 6 bases and the J gene end by 3 bases; junction bases not matched to a gene: 4. This CDR3 comprises 15 residues. The CDR3 loop is CASRGTGGPNQPQHF. The CDR3 DNA follows: TGTGCCAGCAGGGGGACAGGGGGTCCCAATCAGCCCCAGCATTTT.

This sequence joins TRBV28 and TRBJ1-1, with D perhaps TRBD1 (5 bases). The CDR3 covers 14 residues. Per germline, CDR1 MDHEN and CDR2 SYDVKM. V gave up 8 bases and J gave up 1 base, with 14 bases separating them. CDR3 nucleotide sequence: TGTGCCAGCCGAGAAAGGACAAAGAACACTGAAGCTTTCTTT. As protein: CASRERTKNTEAFF.

The V gene is TRBV19, the J gene TRBJ2-1; TRBD1 aligns across 7 bases. The germline V gene encodes CDR1 LNHDA and CDR2 SQIVND (reference sequence). J gave up 3 bases and V 6 bases, and 5 bases lay outside the gene matches. CDR3 length: 14 amino acids. The CDR3 protein is CASSPQGVYNEQFF. The CDR3 DNA sequence: TGTGCCAGTAGCCCCCAGGGGGTCTACAATGAGCAGTTCTTC.

J is TRBJ1-5 and V is TRBV28; D uncertain. Trimming took off 1 base at V and 0 bases at J, with 10 bases between the two ends. The V gene's germline CDR1 is MDHEN and CDR2 SYDVKM. The CDR3 loop spans 16 amino acids. CDR3 in DNA: TGTGCCAGCAGTTTATTTTCCGGGGATAGCAATCAGCCCCAGCATTTT. This codes for CASSLFSGDSNQPQHF. Full variable domain (missing parts from reference TRBV28 and TRBJ1-5): DVKVTQSSRYLVKRTGEKVFLECVQDMDHENMFWYRQDPGLGLRLIYFSYDVKMKEKGDIPEGYSVSREKKERFSLILESASTNQTSMYLCASSLFSGDSNQPQHFGDGTRLSIL.

This clone is a singleton in its sample. This chain uses TRBV5-5 with TRBJ2-7, with TRBD1 matching 8 bases. CDR1 and CDR2 (germline): SGHKS, YYEKEE (reference sequence). There are 15 residues in the CDR3. V was pared by 4 bases and J by 1 base, with 7 bases of the junction left unmatched. The CDR3 sequence is CASSHSTGGSYEQYF. The CDR3 region has the DNA TGTGCCAGCAGCCATAGTACAGGGGGTTCCTACGAGCAGTACTTC.

The CDR3 sequence is CASSQETGRNEQFF. The CDR3 bases are TGCGCCAGCAGCCAAGAGACAGGTCGAAATGAGCAGTTCTTC. V gene TRBV4-3 combines with J gene TRBJ2-1; TRBD1 might be the D (6 bases). The germline gives CDR1 LGHNA, CDR2 YSLEER. CDR3 size: 14 residues. V lost 0 bases and J lost 7, with 10 bases in between.

This clone was picked up a small number of times. The chain combines TRBV19 with TRBJ1-4; D possibly corresponds to TRBD1 (5 bases). This CDR3 is built from 15 residues. Germline CDR1 and CDR2: LNHDA and SQIVND (reference sequence). Trimming left V 7 bases short and J 5 bases short, with 17 bases between. The CDR3 region has the DNA TGTGCCAGTAACTCTGCAGGACATTCCAATGAAAAACTGTTTTTT. It codes for CASNSAGHSNEKLFF.

J is TRBJ2-3 and V is TRBV5-1; 12 bases agree with TRBD2. V was clipped by 4 bases and J by 0 bases; unmatched bases: 6. This CDR3 is built from 17 residues. Germline V gives CDR1 SGHRS, CDR2 YFSETQ. CDR3 DNA: TGCGCCAGCAGCGCAACTAGCGGGGGGCCTAGCACAGATACGCAGTATTTT. Residues: CASSATSGGPSTDTQYF.

This chain connects TRBV5-1 to TRBJ2-3, with 8 bases aligning to TRBD2. V was pared by 0 bases and J by 2 bases, with 2 bases of the junction left unmatched. The germline CDR1 and CDR2 sequences are SGHRS and YFSETQ. The CDR3 spans 15 residues. CDR3 loop: CASSLAAGDTDTQYF. The CDR3 region has the DNA TGCGCCAGCAGCTTGGCAGCGGGGGACACAGATACGCAGTATTTT.

The genes are TRBV5-6 and TRBJ1-1; D is possibly TRBD1 (5 bases). V lost 4 bases and J 8 bases, leaving 15 bases between the germline ends. This CDR3 contains 13 residues. Per germline, CDR1 SGHDT and CDR2 YYEEEE. The CDR3 reads CASSLVDSEEAFF. The CDR3 DNA reads TGTGCCAGCAGCCTCGTAGACAGCGAAGAAGCTTTCTTT.

J is TRBJ2-5 and V is TRBV25-1; 9 positions agree with TRBD1. V lost 6 bases to trimming and J lost 6 bases; unmatched junction nucleotides: 5. The germline gives CDR1 MGHDK, CDR2 SYGVNS. The CDR3 is made up of 13 amino acids. The CDR3 is CASSRTGAQTQYF. CDR3 bases: TGTGCCAGCAGCCGGACAGGGGCACAGACCCAGTACTTC.

V usage is TRBV5-4 and J usage is TRBJ2-7; 12 bases are shared with TRBD2. Germline V gene sequence: CDR1 SGHNT, CDR2 YYREEE (reference sequence). Unmatched junction bases numbered 4, after V lost 4 bases and J lost 2 bases. This CDR3 region has 15 residues. CDR3 bases: TGTGCCAGCAGCCACAGGACTAGCGGGACCTACGAGCAGTACTTC. It translates to CASSHRTSGTYEQYF.

Here the CDR3 reads CASSTQGASYEQYF. CDR3 DNA: TGCGCCAGCAGCACACAGGGGGCTTCGTACGAGCAGTACTTC. This chain uses TRBV5-1 with TRBJ2-7; 9 positions agree with TRBD1. CDR3 length: 14 residues. Germline CDR1 reads SGHRS; CDR2 reads YFSETQ. The V segment lost 4 bases and the J segment 4 bases; nucleotides outside the gene matches: 6.

This chain uses TRBV2 with TRBJ1-1, with TRBD1 as a possible D gene (6 bases). The CDR3 spans 13 residues. V lost 6 bases to trimming and J lost 4 bases, with 12 bases between them. Germline CDR1 and CDR2: SNHLY and FYNNEI. The CDR3 region has the DNA TGTGCCAGCAGAGCTCAGGACAGCACTGAAGCTTTCTTT. Its translation: CASRAQDSTEAFF.

This chain connects TRBV19 to TRBJ2-7; 7 bases align to TRBD1. There are 13 residues in the CDR3. The V gene end was trimmed by 4 bases and the J gene end by 2 bases; junction bases not matched to a gene: 2. Germline CDR1 and CDR2: LNHDA and SQIVND (reference sequence). CDR3 in DNA: TGTGCCAGTAGTACGACAGGGACCTACGAGCAGTACTTC. It translates to CASSTTGTYEQYF.

The rearrangement links TRBV28 to TRBJ2-2, with 7 bases aligning to TRBD2. Germline V gives CDR1 MDHEN, CDR2 SYDVKM. The CDR3 runs to 14 residues. The ends lost 3 bases at V and 4 bases at J; junction bases unmatched: 2. CDR3 sequence reads: CASSFSGGTGELFF. The CDR3 coding sequence is TGTGCCAGCAGTTTTTCGGGGGGCACCGGGGAGCTGTTTTTT.

The V gene is TRBV6-6, the J gene TRBJ2-5, with D possibly matching TRBD2 (6 bases). TRBJ2-7 matches the DNA end more closely, so the J call is doubtful. The CDR3 has 13 amino acids. The germline CDR1 and CDR2 sequences are MNHNY and SVGAGI (reference sequence). CDR3 coding DNA: TGTGCCAGCAGTTGGCCAGGGAGGTACGAGCAGTACTTC. It translates to CASSWPGRYEQYF.

As for this clone: Additional DNA sequences in this sample encode the identical CDR3. The chain combines TRBV5-1 with TRBJ1-4, with TRBD1 as a possible D gene (5 bases). Germline V gene lookup returns CDR1 SGHRS and CDR2 YFSETQ. The CDR3 totals 14 residues. The V end lost 0 bases, the J end lost 3 bases, and 6 bases lay between the germline ends. Here the CDR3 reads CASSLEGANEKLFF. The CDR3 DNA follows: TGCGCCAGCAGCTTGGAAGGGGCTAATGAAAAACTGTTTTTT.

The chain has TRBV5-8 and TRBJ2-5; TRBD2 matches 9 bases. The ends lost 4 bases at V and 0 bases at J; junction bases unmatched: 7. The V gene's germline CDR1 is SGHTS and CDR2 YDEGEE. This CDR3 region has 16 residues. The CDR3 nucleotides read TGTGCCAGCAGCCCCGGGCTAGCGGGGAACCAAGAGACCCAGTACTTC. This codes for CASSPGLAGNQETQYF.

The gene calls are TRBV2 and TRBJ2-7; TRBD1 agrees at 8 bases. Germline-derived CDR1 and CDR2 are SNHLY and FYNNEI. The V segment lost 1 base and the J segment 3 bases; nucleotides outside the gene matches: 5. This CDR3 has 15 residues. CDR3 DNA sequence: TGTGCCAGCAGTGAAGGGACAGGGAAAGGCTACGAGCAGTACTTC. Translating gives CASSEGTGKGYEQYF.

The chain recombines TRBV7-7 with TRBJ2-7, with a tentative D call TRBD1 (6 bases). The CDR3 runs to 13 residues. The germline V gene encodes CDR1 SSHAT and CDR2 FNYEAQ (reference sequence). Trimming stripped 5 bases from V and 3 bases from J, with 11 bases between. The CDR3, as DNA: TGTGCCAGCAGCATCCAACAGGGCTACGAGCAGTACTTC. Amino acid sequence: CASSIQQGYEQYF.

CDR3 DNA sequence: TGTGCTAGTGGTCCGGGACAGGGGAAGGAAGAGACCCAGTACTTC. Its protein product is CASGPGQGKEETQYF. The V and J genes are TRBV12-5 and TRBJ2-5; the match to TRBD1 covers 10 bases. With 5 bases clipped from V and 3 bases from J, the junction kept 6 bases outside the gene matches. The CDR3 runs to 15 residues. Germline CDR1 reads LGHNT; CDR2 reads FRNRAP.

The rearrangement joins TRBV6-1 to TRBJ1-2; 9 bases are a match to TRBD1. Trimming took 2 bases from V and 8 from J; bases not matched to a gene: 12. The CDR3 totals 16 residues. The germline V gene encodes CDR1 MNHNS and CDR2 SASEGT. CDR3: CASSESPGDRVRGYTF. CDR3 in DNA: TGTGCCAGCAGTGAATCCCCGGGGGACAGGGTACGAGGCTACACCTTC.

In its sample, this clone was seen a few times. The CDR3 nucleotides are TGTGCCAGCAGTGCCGGGGGGATTCCGGATGGCTACACCTTC. Translation gives CASSAGGIPDGYTF. The genes are TRBV2 and TRBJ1-2, with D maybe TRBD1 (5 bases). The CDR3 is 14 amino acids. CDR1 SNHLY and CDR2 FYNNEI come from the germline V gene. V shed 4 bases and J shed 6 bases, with 15 bases lying between them.

The chain employs TRBV18 and TRBJ2-3; D may be TRBD2 (5 bases). The CDR3 length is 14 residues. V gave up 5 bases and J gave up 4 bases, with 13 bases separating them. Per germline, CDR1 KGHSH and CDR2 LQKENI. The CDR3 DNA follows: TGTGCCAGCTCAACCACTATGGGAGCAGATACGCAGTATTTT. It is translated as CASSTTMGADTQYF.

In this sample, this clone turned up a few times. Other DNA sequences in the sample encode the same CDR3. The chain uses TRBV10-3 and TRBJ1-5, with no clear D. The CDR3 loop spans 13 amino acids. Trimming left V 2 bases short and J 3 bases short, with 5 bases between. Germline V lookup: CDR1 ENHRY, CDR2 SYGVKD. CDR3 loop: CAISEGTNQPQHF. CDR3 bases: TGTGCCATCAGTGAGGGCACCAATCAGCCCCAGCATTTT.

The CDR3: CASSRGAGSSYEQYF. For the CDR3, the DNA is TGTGCCAGCAGCCGGGGCGCGGGGAGCTCCTACGAGCAGTACTTC. The J gene is TRBJ2-7, the V gene TRBV7-2; TRBD2 is a possible D gene (6 bases). Trimming shortened V by 5 bases and J by 0 bases, and 14 bases separated the two germline ends. This CDR3 has 15 amino acids. The germline V gene encodes CDR1 SGHTA and CDR2 FQGNSA.